This passage covers 5 T cell receptor beta chains from one sample sequenced in a study of T-cell reconstitution after alpha-beta-depleted transplantation in children. TCRbeta library preparation incorporated unique molecular identifiers. One entry per CDR3 protein, called by TCRdb with MiXCR from the PCR reads. The sample includes 500,000 to 600,000 distinct CDR3 sequences, 32% of them seen just once. Sequences were derived from PBMCs from the stem cell graft donor, sampled from the stem cell graft. The receptors originated from a human donor who donated a stem cell graft to a child with aplastic anemia.

This clonotype was counted between two and nine times. The rearrangement links TRBV6-2 or TRBV6-3 to TRBJ2-3, with TRBD2 identical over 7 bases. CDR1 MNHEY and CDR2 SVGEGT come from the germline V gene. The CDR3 runs 17 residues. Trimming took 5 bases from V and 0 from J; bases not matched to a gene: 11. CDR3 sequence reads: CASSRTRLARSTDTQYF. As DNA, the CDR3 is TGTGCCAGCAGTCGAACCCGACTAGCAAGAAGCACAGATACGCAGTATTTT.

This clonotype was detected only a few times. This sequence joins TRBV7-8 and TRBJ2-1, with 9 bases fitting TRBD2. V lost 1 base, J lost 4 bases, and 8 bases stayed unmatched. Germline V lookup: CDR1 SGHVS, CDR2 FQNEAQ. The length of the CDR3 is 17 residues. CDR3 nucleotide sequence: TGTGCCAGCAGCTTAGATCTAGCGGGACCCGTTTACAATGAGCAGTTCTTC. Encoded protein: CASSLDLAGPVYNEQFF.

The rearrangement links TRBV20-1 to TRBJ1-1; D unresolved. V lost 6 bases and J lost 7, with 18 bases in between. CDR1 is DFQATT and CDR2 is SNEGSKA in the germline V gene (reference sequence). The CDR3 is 13 residues long. The CDR3 nucleotides read TGCAGTGCCTTCCAGACGGAACACCGTGAAGCTTTCTTT. As protein: CSAFQTEHREAFF.

The chain combines TRBV7-2 with TRBJ2-2; a possible D gene is TRBD2 (5 bases). Germline values: CDR1 SGHTA, CDR2 FQGNSA. CDR3 size: 13 residues. V was shortened by 4 bases and J by 6 bases, with 9 bases between the two germline ends. In DNA, the CDR3 is TGTGCCAGCAGCTCTAGCATAGCCGGGGAGCTGTTTTTT. It specifies CASSSSIAGELFF.

This clonotype was seen more than once but under ten times. This sequence joins TRBV4-1 and TRBJ2-5, with D perhaps matching TRBD1 or TRBD2 (6 bases each). V lost 1 base to trimming and J lost 5 bases, with 14 bases between them. Germline V CDR1 and CDR2: MGHRA, YSYEKL. CDR3 length equals 15 residues. CDR3: CASSQVEGDRETQYF. The CDR3 DNA is TGCGCCAGCAGCCAAGTGGAGGGGGATCGGGAGACCCAGTACTTC.